Each of the 16 T cell receptor beta chains below was sequenced from the same sample in a study of cytomegalovirus exposure and HLA in healthy donors. Primers included in the PCR were 60 Vbeta and 13 Jbeta primers. Clones were read by immunoSEQ multiplex PCR, and TCRdb kept only the in-frame ones, dropping some. The sample includes fewer than 200,000 clones, roughly four fifths of them seen just once. Sample: PBMCs. The receptors here all came from a girl aged 2 to 9 in good health and CMV-seropositive.

CDR3 loop: CASSPRSETMNTEAFF. The DNA of the CDR3 is TGTGCCAGCAGCCCTCGGAGCGAGACCATGAACACTGAAGCTTTCTTT. The gene calls are TRBV9 and TRBJ1-1; D remains ambiguous. The V gene's germline CDR1 is SGDLS and CDR2 YYNGEE. This CDR3 has 16 residues. The germline V and J ends were trimmed by 4 bases and 0 bases, with 16 bases remaining between them.

The chain recombines TRBV5-1 with TRBJ2-1, with D possibly TRBD1 on 6 matching bases. Germline CDR1 is SGHRS and CDR2 is YFSETQ. The V gene lost 3 bases and the J gene lost 8 bases, with 18 bases spanning the gap. CDR3 length: 15 residues. The CDR3 coding sequence is TGCGCCAGCAGCTGGGAACAGGGTTTCGGCTATGAGCAGTTCTTC. This translates into CASSWEQGFGYEQFF.

This sequence joins TRBV5-1 and TRBJ2-1, with D perhaps matching TRBD2 (5 bases). From germline, CDR1 is SGHRS and CDR2 YFSETQ. Trimming pared 4 bases from V and 8 bases from J, leaving 16 bases between. The CDR3 is made up of 14 amino acids. CDR3 loop: CASSGSRIWDEQFF. Here the CDR3 DNA reads TGCGCCAGCAGCGGGAGTCGGATTTGGGATGAGCAGTTCTTC.

This chain links TRBV2 with TRBJ1-3; tentatively, D is TRBD1 (5 bases). The V gene's germline CDR1 is SNHLY and CDR2 FYNNEI. Trimming shortened V by 6 bases and J by 4 bases, and 13 bases separated the two germline ends. This CDR3 has 14 amino acids. Here the CDR3 reads CASSRASPGNTIYF. As DNA, the CDR3 is TGTGCCAGCAGCAGGGCCTCGCCAGGAAACACCATATATTTT.

The chain links TRBV4-1 to TRBJ1-5; D perhaps matches TRBD1 (5 bases). V was cut by 1 base and J by 4 bases, with 8 bases left in between. Germline CDR1 and CDR2: MGHRA and YSYEKL. The CDR3 runs 14 residues. The chain's CDR3 is CASSQAGMNQPQHF. Written as DNA, the CDR3 is TGCGCCAGCAGCCAAGCAGGGATGAATCAGCCCCAGCATTTT.

CDR3 DNA: TGCGCCAGCAGCCAAATATTGGGGGCAGGGGGATTTCTAGGAGACACCATATATTTT. Translated, it gives CASSQILGAGGFLGDTIYF. This rearrangement joins TRBV4-1 to TRBJ1-3, with 7 bases matching TRBD1. In germline, CDR1 is MGHRA, CDR2 YSYEKL. The CDR3 has 19 residues. The trim removed 2 bases at V and 8 bases at J, leaving 21 bases unmatched.

J is TRBJ1-2 and V is TRBV5-4; no firm D call. The CDR3 is made up of 15 amino acids. V lost 3 bases and J lost 5, with 17 bases in between. Germline CDR1 SGHNT, CDR2 YYREEE (reference sequence). The CDR3 DNA follows: TGTGCCAGCAGCTCGGCGCAGGTTGCGGGATATGGCTACACCTTC. Protein product: CASSSAQVAGYGYTF.

This clone appeared a single time. The chain links TRBV6-5 to TRBJ1-2, with D perhaps matching TRBD1 (6 bases). Trimming left V 8 bases short and J 14 bases short, with 27 bases between. This CDR3 spans 14 amino acids. Germline V gene data show CDR1 as MNHEY and CDR2 as SVGAGI. CDR3 loop: CASHLAGAETSETF. The CDR3 bases are TGTGCCAGCCATCTTGCGGGGGCAGAGACCTCCGAGACCTTC.

This clone is a singleton in its sample. The chain combines TRBV5-1 with TRBJ1-1; TRBD1 aligns across 9 bases. The CDR3 sequence is 14 residues long. V shed 4 bases, J shed 1 base, and the junction held 2 bases outside the gene matches. The germline gives CDR1 SGHRS, CDR2 YFSETQ. CDR3 in DNA: TGCGCCAGCAGCATGGACAGGGGGAACACTGAAGCTTTCTTT. This gives the protein CASSMDRGNTEAFF.

This clone was found once. The V and J genes are TRBV29-1 and TRBJ1-3; D is undetermined. This CDR3 has 12 residues. From germline, CDR1 is SQVTM and CDR2 ANQGSEA. The V gene lost 7 bases and the J gene lost 0 bases, with 7 bases spanning the gap. The CDR3: CSAGSSGNTIYF. DNA for the CDR3: TGCAGCGCGGGAAGCTCTGGAAACACCATATATTTT.

The chain links TRBV7-8 to TRBJ1-1, with D unresolved. The germline V gene has CDR1 SGHVS and CDR2 FQNEAQ. CDR3 length: 14 residues. V was shortened by 2 bases and J by 2 bases, with 9 bases between the two germline ends. Here the CDR3 reads CASSLLRSNTEAFF. The CDR3 DNA reads TGTGCCAGCAGCTTATTGAGATCCAACACTGAAGCTTTCTTT.

The rearrangement links TRBV28 to TRBJ1-4; D remains ambiguous. Trimming removed 5 bases at V and 4 bases at J, with 2 bases between. The CDR3 consists of 11 residues. CDR1 MDHEN and CDR2 SYDVKM come from the germline V gene. The CDR3 coding sequence is TGTGCCAGCAGTCTTAATGAAAAACTGTTTTTT. This encodes CASSLNEKLFF.

The chain couples TRBV5-3 to TRBJ2-1; 8 nucleotides match TRBD2. TRBV5-3 is filed as an ORF, its function uncertain. CDR3 length: 18 residues. V was clipped by 5 bases and J by 6 bases; unmatched bases: 19. CDR3 in amino acids: CARRSGSHLRRGVNEQFF. For the CDR3, the DNA is TGTGCCAGAAGAAGCGGGAGCCACCTCAGACGGGGGGTCAATGAGCAGTTCTTC.

The V gene is TRBV10-2, the J gene TRBJ2-2; 8 positions agree with TRBD1. V dropped 6 bases and J dropped 0; count of bases not matched to a gene: 0. CDR1 is WSHSY, CDR2 SAAADI, per germline. This CDR3 contains 14 residues. CDR3 DNA: TGCGCCAGCAGGGACAGGGCGAACACCGGGGAGCTGTTTTTT. Its protein product is CASRDRANTGELFF.

The J gene is TRBJ2-3, the V gene TRBV2, with D perhaps TRBD1 (5 bases). Germline V gene lookup returns CDR1 SNHLY and CDR2 FYNNEI. Trimming took 3 bases from V and 2 from J, leaving 9 bases between them. This CDR3 has 14 residues. CDR3 sequence reads: CASSDQGSTDTQYF. The CDR3 nucleotides are TGTGCCAGCAGTGACCAGGGCTCCACAGATACGCAGTATTTT.

This clone was found once. The J gene is TRBJ2-1, the V gene TRBV4-1; D is possibly TRBD2 (5 bases). Germline CDR1 and CDR2: MGHRA and YSYEKL. V was shortened by 4 bases and J by 5 bases, with 9 bases between the two germline ends. CDR3 size: 13 residues. In nucleotides, the CDR3 is TGCGCCAGCAGCCTGCCCGGGGACAATGAGCAGTTCTTC. Translating it yields CASSLPGDNEQFF.